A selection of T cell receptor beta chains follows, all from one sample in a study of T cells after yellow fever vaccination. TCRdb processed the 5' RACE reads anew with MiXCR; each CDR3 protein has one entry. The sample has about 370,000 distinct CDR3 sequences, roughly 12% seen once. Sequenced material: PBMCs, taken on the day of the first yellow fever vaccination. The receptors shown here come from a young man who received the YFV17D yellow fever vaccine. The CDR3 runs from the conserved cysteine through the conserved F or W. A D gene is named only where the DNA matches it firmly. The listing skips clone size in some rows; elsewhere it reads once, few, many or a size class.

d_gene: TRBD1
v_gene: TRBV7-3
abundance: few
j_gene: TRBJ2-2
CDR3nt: TGTGCCAGCAGCCAAGGACAGGCCGGGGAGCTGTTTTTT
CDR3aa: CASSQGQAGELFF

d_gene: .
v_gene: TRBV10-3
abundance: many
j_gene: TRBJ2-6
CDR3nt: TGTGCCATCAGTGAGTCGGTCAGGTCCCCCTCTGGGGCCAACGTCCTGACTTTC
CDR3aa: CAISESVRSPSGANVLTF

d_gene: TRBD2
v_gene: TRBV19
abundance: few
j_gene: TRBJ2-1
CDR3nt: TGTGCCAGTCGGGGCGGGGGGGCCAATGAGCAGTTCTTC
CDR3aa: CASRGGGANEQFF

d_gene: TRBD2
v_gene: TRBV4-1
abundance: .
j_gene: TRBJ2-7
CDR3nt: TGCGCCAGCAGCCAGATAGCGGGAGAGCAGTACTTC
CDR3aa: CASSQIAGEQYF

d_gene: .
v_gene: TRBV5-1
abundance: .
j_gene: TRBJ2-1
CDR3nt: TGCGCCAGCAGCTTGCTGGGAGGCCACAATGAGCAGTTCTTC
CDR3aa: CASSLLGGHNEQFF

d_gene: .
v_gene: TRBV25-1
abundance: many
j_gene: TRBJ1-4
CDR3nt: TGTGCCAGCAGTGAACAGGGTCTCAATGAAAAACTGTTTTTT
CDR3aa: CASSEQGLNEKLFF

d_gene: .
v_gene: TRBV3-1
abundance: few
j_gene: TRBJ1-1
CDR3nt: TGTGCCAGCAGCCAAGATAAAATGAACACTGAAGCTTTCTTT
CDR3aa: CASSQDKMNTEAFF

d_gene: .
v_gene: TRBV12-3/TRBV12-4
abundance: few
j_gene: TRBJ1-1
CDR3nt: TGTGCCAGCAGTATCAGGGTTGACACTGAAGCTTTCTTT
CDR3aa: CASSIRVDTEAFF

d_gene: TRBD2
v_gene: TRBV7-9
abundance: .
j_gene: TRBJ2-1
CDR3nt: TGTGCCAGCGGCGGACTAGCGGGGGGCCTCCCCTACAATGAGCAGTTCTTC
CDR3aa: CASGGLAGGLPYNEQFF

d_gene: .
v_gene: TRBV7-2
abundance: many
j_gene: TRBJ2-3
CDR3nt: TGTGCCAGCAGCTTAGTGGTGGGGACAGATACGCAGTATTTT
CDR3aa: CASSLVVGTDTQYF

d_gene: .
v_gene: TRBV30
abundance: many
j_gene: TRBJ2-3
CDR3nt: TGTGCCTGGAGTGTAGGTAGTCCGGATACGCAGTATTTT
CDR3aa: CAWSVGSPDTQYF

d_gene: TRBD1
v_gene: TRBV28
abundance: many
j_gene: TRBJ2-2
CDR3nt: TGTGCCAGCAGACCCGGGACAGGGGGCCCCGGGGAGCTGTTTTTT
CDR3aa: CASRPGTGGPGELFF

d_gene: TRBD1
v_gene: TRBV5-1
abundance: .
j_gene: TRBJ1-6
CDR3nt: TGCGCCAGCAGTTTTGGACAGGGAGAATCACCCCTCCACTTT
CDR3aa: CASSFGQGESPLHF

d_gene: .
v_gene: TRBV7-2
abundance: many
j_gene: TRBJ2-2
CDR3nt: TGTGCCAGCAGTCCCCAAGGAAGTCCCGGGGAGCTGTTTTTT
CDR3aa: CASSPQGSPGELFF

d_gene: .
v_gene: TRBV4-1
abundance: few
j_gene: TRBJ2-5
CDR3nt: TGCGCCAGCAGCCAAGATCCCCTAATGGAGACCCAGTACTTC
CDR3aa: CASSQDPLMETQYF

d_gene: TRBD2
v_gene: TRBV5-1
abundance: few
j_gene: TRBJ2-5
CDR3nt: TGCGCCAGCACTTCGGCGGGGGGGCCAGAGACCCAGTACTTC
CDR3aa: CASTSAGGPETQYF

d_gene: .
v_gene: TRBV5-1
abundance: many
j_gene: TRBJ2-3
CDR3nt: TGCGCCAGCAGCATGACAGACTCTAGCACAGATACGCAGTATTTT
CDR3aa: CASSMTDSSTDTQYF

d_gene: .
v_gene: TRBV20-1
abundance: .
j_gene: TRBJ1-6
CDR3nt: TGCAGTGCTAGAGATGGGGGCAGCTCTTTCTCCTATAATTCACCCCTCCACTTT
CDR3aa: CSARDGGSSFSYNSPLHF

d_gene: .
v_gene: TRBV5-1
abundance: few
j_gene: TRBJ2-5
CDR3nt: TGCGCCAGCAGCTTGGAAATTCAGGGCCGCCGGGTCTTC
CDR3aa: CASSLEIQGRRVF

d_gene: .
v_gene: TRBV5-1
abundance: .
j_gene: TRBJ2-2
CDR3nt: TGCGCCAGCATGGAGAACACCGGGGAGCTGTTTTTT
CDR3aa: CASMENTGELFF

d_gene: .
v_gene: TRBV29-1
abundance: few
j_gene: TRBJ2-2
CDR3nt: TGCAGCGTTTTTGGTTTCGGTCGTGCCGGGGAGCTGTTTTTT
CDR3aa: CSVFGFGRAGELFF

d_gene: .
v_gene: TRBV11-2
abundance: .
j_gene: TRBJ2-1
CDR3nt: TGTGCCAGCCATTTCAAGCCCTACAATGAGCAGTTCTTC
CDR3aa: CASHFKPYNEQFF

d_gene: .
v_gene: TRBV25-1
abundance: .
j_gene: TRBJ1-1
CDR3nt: TGTGCCAGCAGTGAAACAGACATGAACACTGAAGCTTTCTTT
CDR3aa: CASSETDMNTEAFF

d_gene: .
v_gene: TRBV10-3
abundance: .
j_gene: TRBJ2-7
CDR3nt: TGTGCCATCAGTGCAGGACTATGGGGGGAGAAGCAGTACTTC
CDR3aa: CAISAGLWGEKQYF

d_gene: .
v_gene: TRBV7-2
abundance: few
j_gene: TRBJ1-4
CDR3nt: TGTGCCAGCAGCTTATTTAACACAGCGGAAAAACTGTTTTTT
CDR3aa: CASSLFNTAEKLFF

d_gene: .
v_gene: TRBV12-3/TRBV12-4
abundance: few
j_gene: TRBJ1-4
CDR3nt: TGTGCCAGCAGTTTAGTGGGCAAGGAAAAACTGTTTTTT
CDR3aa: CASSLVGKEKLFF

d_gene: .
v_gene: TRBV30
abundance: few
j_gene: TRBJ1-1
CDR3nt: TGTGCCTGGACAGCCGATACTGAAGCTTTCTTT
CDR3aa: CAWTADTEAFF

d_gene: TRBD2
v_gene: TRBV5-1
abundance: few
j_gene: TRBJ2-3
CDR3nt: TGCGCCAGCAGCTTGGCCCAACTAGCGGGGTCAGATACGCAGTATTTT
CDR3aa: CASSLAQLAGSDTQYF

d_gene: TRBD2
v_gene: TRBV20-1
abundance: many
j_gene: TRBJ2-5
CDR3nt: TGCAGTGCTCAATTGGGCGGGGGGGCCCGGGAGACCCAGTACTTC
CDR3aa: CSAQLGGGARETQYF

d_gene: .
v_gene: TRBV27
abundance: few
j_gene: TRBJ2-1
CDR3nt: TGTGCCAGGACCTACAATGAGCAGTTCTTC
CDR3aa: CARTYNEQFF

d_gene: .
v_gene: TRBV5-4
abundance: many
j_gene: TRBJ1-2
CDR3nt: TGTGCCAGCAGCTTCGGACCCGACTATGGCTACACCTTC
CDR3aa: CASSFGPDYGYTF

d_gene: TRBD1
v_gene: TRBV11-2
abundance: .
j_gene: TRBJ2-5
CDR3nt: TGTGCCAGCGGTCACGATTACAGGGGAAAGACCCAGTACTTC
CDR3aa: CASGHDYRGKTQYF

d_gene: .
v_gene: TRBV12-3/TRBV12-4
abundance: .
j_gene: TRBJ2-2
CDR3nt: TGTGCCAGCAGTTTAGTATTTGGGGTCTCGAACACCGGGGAGCTGTTTTTT
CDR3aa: CASSLVFGVSNTGELFF

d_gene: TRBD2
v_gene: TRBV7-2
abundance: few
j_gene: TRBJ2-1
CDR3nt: TGTGCCAGCAGCCCCGGGACTAGTGACGAGCAGTTCTTC
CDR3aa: CASSPGTSDEQFF

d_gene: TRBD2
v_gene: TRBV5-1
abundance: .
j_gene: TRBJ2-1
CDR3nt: TGCGCCAGCAGCTTGGGTAGGACTAGCGGGGGCTACAATGAGCAGTTCTTC
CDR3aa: CASSLGRTSGGYNEQFF

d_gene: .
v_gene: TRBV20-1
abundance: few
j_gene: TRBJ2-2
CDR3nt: TGCAGTGCTCGGAGGACTACGCGGAGCACCGGGGAGCTGTTTTTT
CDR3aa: CSARRTTRSTGELFF

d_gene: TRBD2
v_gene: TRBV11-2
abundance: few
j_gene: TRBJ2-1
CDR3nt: TGTGCCAGCAGCTTAAGACTAGCGGGGGGCCGGGACAATGAGCAGTTCTTC
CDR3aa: CASSLRLAGGRDNEQFF

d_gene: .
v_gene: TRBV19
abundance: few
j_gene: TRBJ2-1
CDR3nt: TGTGCCAGTAGTTTACAGGGTCAGAATGAGCAGTTCTTC
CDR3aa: CASSLQGQNEQFF

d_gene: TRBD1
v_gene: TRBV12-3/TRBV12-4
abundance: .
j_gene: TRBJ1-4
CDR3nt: TGTGCCAGCAGTTTAAGACAGGGTCCCAGGAAACTGTTTTTT
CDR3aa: CASSLRQGPRKLFF

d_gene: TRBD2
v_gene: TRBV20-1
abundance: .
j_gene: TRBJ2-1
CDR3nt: TGCAGTGCATGGAGCGGGGGGTCCCCCTACAATGAGCAGTTCTTC
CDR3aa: CSAWSGGSPYNEQFF

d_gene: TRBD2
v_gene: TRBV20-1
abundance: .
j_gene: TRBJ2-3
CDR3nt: TGCAGTGCTAGAGATGCCAAGCGGGGGGCGGGGGATACGCAGTATTTT
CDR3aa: CSARDAKRGAGDTQYF

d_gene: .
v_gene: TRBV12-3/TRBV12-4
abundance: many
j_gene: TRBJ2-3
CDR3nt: TGTGCCAGCGGGCAGACCACAGATACGCAGTATTTT
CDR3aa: CASGQTTDTQYF

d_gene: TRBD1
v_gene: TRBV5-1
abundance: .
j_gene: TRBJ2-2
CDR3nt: TGCGCCAGCAGCTTGTCGGACAGGGCGAACACCGGGGAGCTGTTTTTT
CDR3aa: CASSLSDRANTGELFF

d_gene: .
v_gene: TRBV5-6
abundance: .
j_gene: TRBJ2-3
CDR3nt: TGTGCCAGCAGCGGAAAAGGGAGCGTCACAGATACGCAGTATTTT
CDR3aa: CASSGKGSVTDTQYF

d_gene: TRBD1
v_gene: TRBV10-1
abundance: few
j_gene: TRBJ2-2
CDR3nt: TGCGCCAGCAGCCGGGACAGATTCGCCGGGGAGCTGTTTTTT
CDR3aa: CASSRDRFAGELFF

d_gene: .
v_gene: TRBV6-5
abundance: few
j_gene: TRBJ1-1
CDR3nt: TGTGCCAGCAGTTACGCTTGGTTCGGGGGGCGGAACACTGAAGCTTTCTTT
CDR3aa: CASSYAWFGGRNTEAFF

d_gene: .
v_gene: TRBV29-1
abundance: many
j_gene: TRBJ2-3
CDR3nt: TGCAGCGCTACAGGGATAGATACGCAGTATTTT
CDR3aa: CSATGIDTQYF

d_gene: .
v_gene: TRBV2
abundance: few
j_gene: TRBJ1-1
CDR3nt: TGTGCCAGCAGTGTGACAGGTGAAGCTTTCTTT
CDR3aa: CASSVTGEAFF

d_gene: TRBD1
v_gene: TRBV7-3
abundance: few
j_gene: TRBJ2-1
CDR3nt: TGTGCCAGCAGCTCCTCGAGGGGCAGGGGGTTTGAGCAGTTCTTC
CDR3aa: CASSSSRGRGFEQFF

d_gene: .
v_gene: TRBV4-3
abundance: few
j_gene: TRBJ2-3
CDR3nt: TGCGCCAGCAGCCTGAGGCTTGGCGGGAGCACAGATACGCAGTATTTT
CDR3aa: CASSLRLGGSTDTQYF

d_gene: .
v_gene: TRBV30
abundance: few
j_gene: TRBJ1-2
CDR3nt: TGTGCCTGGACGGATGGGACACCCATCTTCTATGGCTACACCTTC
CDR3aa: CAWTDGTPIFYGYTF

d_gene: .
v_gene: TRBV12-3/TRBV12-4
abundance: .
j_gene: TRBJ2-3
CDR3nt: TGTGCCAGCGCAGTTAGAACTAGCACAGATACGCAGTATTTT
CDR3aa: CASAVRTSTDTQYF

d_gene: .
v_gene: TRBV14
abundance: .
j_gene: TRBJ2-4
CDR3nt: TGTGCCAGCAGCCAAGCTAGGCACATTCAGTACTTC
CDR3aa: CASSQARHIQYF

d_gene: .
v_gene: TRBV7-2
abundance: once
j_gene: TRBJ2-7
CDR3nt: TGTGCCAGCAGCTCCCTAGGTCGTTCCGAGCAGTACTTC
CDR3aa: CASSSLGRSEQYF

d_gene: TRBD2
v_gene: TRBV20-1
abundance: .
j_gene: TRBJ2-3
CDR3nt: TGCAGTGCCCAAAACGGGACTAGCGAAAACACAGATACGCAGTATTTT
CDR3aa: CSAQNGTSENTDTQYF

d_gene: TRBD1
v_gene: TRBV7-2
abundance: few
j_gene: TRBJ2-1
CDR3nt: TGTGCCAGCAGCTTAGCGATGGCAGGGGGCTACAATGAGCAGTTCTTC
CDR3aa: CASSLAMAGGYNEQFF

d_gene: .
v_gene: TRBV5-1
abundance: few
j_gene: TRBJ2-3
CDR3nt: TGCGCCAGCAGCTTGTTTCCCACAGATACGCAGTATTTT
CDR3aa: CASSLFPTDTQYF

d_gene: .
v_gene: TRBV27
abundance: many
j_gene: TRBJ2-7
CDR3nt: TGTGCCAGCCGAGAAGCGCAGCCACCCTACGAGCAGTACTTC
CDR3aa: CASREAQPPYEQYF

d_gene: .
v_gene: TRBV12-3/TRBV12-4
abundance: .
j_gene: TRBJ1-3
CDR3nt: TGTGCCAGCACCCCAGGGGGAAACACCATATATTTT
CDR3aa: CASTPGGNTIYF

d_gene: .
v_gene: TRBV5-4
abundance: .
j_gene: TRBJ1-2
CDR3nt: TGTGCCAGCAGCTTGGCATCCAAGGACTATGGCTACACCTTC
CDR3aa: CASSLASKDYGYTF